A single sample is the source of the 19 T cell receptor beta chains below, sequenced in a study of identical twins. TCRdb independently ran MiXCR on the 5' RACE reads; one entry per CDR3 protein. The sample contains around 200,000 distinct CDR3 sequences, over 8% of which appear only once. The sequenced sample consisted of memory (CD45RO+) T cells sorted from blood. These receptor sequences come from a woman aged 18 to 35 in good health.

The CDR3: CASSLGPSGPQHF. CDR3 coding DNA: TGTGCCAGCAGTTTAGGCCCCTCGGGGCCCCAGCATTTT. The chain combines TRBV12-3 or TRBV12-4 with TRBJ1-5; D is uncertain. The length of the CDR3 is 13 residues. V lost 1 base, J lost 9 bases, and 10 bases lay in between.

There are many counts of this clonotype. The rearrangement uses TRBV5-1 and TRBJ2-3, with TRBD1 matching 8 bases. Germline trimming cut 4 bases from V and 0 bases from J; bases unmatched to any gene: 4. CDR1 and CDR2 from the germline V gene are SGHRS and YFSETQ. CDR3 size: 15 residues. The CDR3 sequence is CASSPRQGSTDTQYF. The CDR3 region has the DNA TGCGCCAGCAGCCCCCGACAGGGGAGCACAGATACGCAGTATTTT.

This clonotype was found a few times. The chain links TRBV7-6 to TRBJ2-1; D may correspond to TRBD1 or TRBD2 (5 bases each). The CDR3 has 16 amino acids. Trimming stripped 1 base from V and 2 bases from J, with 12 bases between. Germline V gene sequence: CDR1 SGHVS, CDR2 FNYEAQ. CDR3: CASSLVPPGPYNEQFF. In DNA, the CDR3 is TGTGCCAGCAGCTTAGTGCCGCCGGGACCCTACAATGAGCAGTTCTTC.

This clonotype has more than one count but fewer than ten. V is TRBV2 and J is TRBJ2-5; 11 bases fit TRBD2. With 2 bases clipped from V and 4 bases from J, the junction kept 3 bases outside the gene matches. This CDR3 region has 15 residues. Per the germline V gene, CDR1 is SNHLY and CDR2 is FYNNEI. CDR3 sequence reads: CASSELAGGRETQYF. CDR3 nucleotides: TGTGCCAGCAGTGAATTAGCGGGGGGGCGAGAGACCCAGTACTTC.

The chain combines TRBV12-3 or TRBV12-4 with TRBJ1-2; 10 positions match TRBD1. Trimming took 7 bases from V and 8 from J; bases not matched to a gene: 16. CDR3 size: 16 residues. The CDR3 nucleotides read TGTGCCAGCACCCCTGCCGCCAGGACAGGGGGGGAAGGCTACACCTTC. This encodes CASTPAARTGGEGYTF.

Only a few counts were recorded for this clonotype. The V gene is TRBV5-5, the J gene TRBJ2-7; possible D gene TRBD2, 5 bases. With 1 base removed from V and 5 bases from J, the gap between germline ends came to 7 bases. Germline V gene data show CDR1 as SGHKS and CDR2 as YYEKEE (reference sequence). The CDR3 loop spans 12 amino acids. CDR3 sequence: CASSLYGNEQYF. CDR3 nucleotide sequence: TGTGCCAGCAGCTTGTACGGGAACGAGCAGTACTTC.

This clonotype was seen ten or more times. V and J are TRBV4-2 and TRBJ2-3, with D perhaps matching TRBD2 (5 bases). Germline loops: CDR1 LGHNA, CDR2 YNFKEQ. V gave up 7 bases and J gave up 2 bases, with 25 bases separating them. The CDR3 contains 18 residues. The CDR3 nucleotides are TGTGCCAGCACCCCCGAGGTGTCGAGGAGCGGTTCCACAGATACGCAGTATTTT. It encodes CASTPEVSRSGSTDTQYF.

This clonotype was seen only a few times. V usage is TRBV5-6 and J usage is TRBJ2-3; D is possibly TRBD2 (6 bases). Germline CDR1 SGHDT, CDR2 YYEEEE. V lost 2 bases and J lost 6, with 16 bases in between. This CDR3 has 15 residues. The CDR3 bases are TGTGCCAGCAGCTTTGGGTTGATGGGACTGGATACGCAGTATTTT. Protein: CASSFGLMGLDTQYF.

The chain recombines TRBV20-1 with TRBJ2-3, with D possibly called TRBD1 or TRBD2 (5 bases each). V lost 4 bases, J lost 0 bases, and 11 bases lay in between. This CDR3 region has 14 residues. Germline lookup yields CDR1 DFQATT and CDR2 SNEGSKA (reference sequence). Written as DNA, the CDR3 is TGCAGTGCTACTCCGGGACGGAGCACAGATACGCAGTATTTT. It translates to CSATPGRSTDTQYF.

This clonotype has a count of ten or more. The chain uses TRBV20-1 and TRBJ1-1, with 7 bases fitting TRBD1. V dropped 7 bases and J dropped 2; count of bases not matched to a gene: 7. The CDR3 is made up of 13 amino acids. Per the germline V gene, CDR1 is DFQATT and CDR2 is SNEGSKA (reference sequence). The CDR3 sequence is CSVWTGGNTEAFF. The CDR3 DNA reads as TGCAGTGTTTGGACAGGCGGTAACACTGAAGCTTTCTTT.

The chain joins TRBV6-1 to TRBJ1-5; no firm D call. CDR1 is MNHNS, CDR2 SASEGT, per germline. V was cut by 6 bases and J by 9 bases, with 6 bases left in between. The CDR3 has 10 residues. The CDR3 DNA reads TGTGCCAGCAGCTGGGGGCCCCAGCATTTT. Amino acid sequence: CASSWGPQHF.

This clonotype was seen a few times. The rearrangement uses TRBV5-1 and TRBJ1-2; D might be TRBD1 (5 bases). Trimming left V 5 bases short and J 1 base short, with 15 bases between. The CDR3 is 15 residues long. The germline V gene encodes CDR1 SGHRS and CDR2 YFSETQ. CDR3 sequence: CASSPGPRSNYGYTF. DNA of the CDR3: TGCGCCAGCAGTCCGGGACCGAGGAGTAACTATGGCTACACCTTC.

The chain carries TRBV29-1 and TRBJ1-2, with D perhaps TRBD1 (5 bases). CDR1 is SQVTM, CDR2 ANQGSEA, per germline. Trimming removed 7 bases from V and 4 bases from J, with 10 bases in between. This CDR3 contains 11 residues. The CDR3 loop reads CSAGGGYGYTF. The CDR3 coding sequence is TGCAGCGCTGGGGGAGGCTATGGCTACACCTTC.

Ten or more counts support this clonotype. The gene calls are TRBV7-8 and TRBJ2-3; 7 positions agree with TRBD1. The germline V gene encodes CDR1 SGHVS and CDR2 FQNEAQ. There are 15 residues in the CDR3. After removal of 5 bases from V and 4 bases from J, the junction contained 9 bases not matched to a gene. CDR3 region: CASSQLNRGADTQYF. The CDR3, as DNA: TGTGCCAGCAGCCAGCTAAACAGGGGCGCAGATACGCAGTATTTT. The full variable domain, rest sourced from reference TRBV7-8 and TRBJ2-3, is GAGVSQSPRYKVAKRGQDVALRCDPISGHVSLFWYQQALGQGPEFLTYFQNEAQLDKSGLPSDRFFAERPEGSVSTLKIQRTQQEDSAVYLCASSQLNRGADTQYFGPGTRLTVL.

This clonotype was observed at least ten times. The chain links TRBV20-1 to TRBJ2-3; 13 bases map to TRBD2. This CDR3 spans 16 amino acids. Germline V gene sequence: CDR1 DFQATT, CDR2 SNEGSKA (reference sequence). After removal of 6 bases from V and 5 bases from J, the junction contained 11 bases not matched to a gene. The CDR3 DNA reads TGCAGTGCAACGACCGGGACTAGCGGGGTGGTAGATACGCAGTATTTT. Translated: CSATTGTSGVVDTQYF.

This clonotype was detected a few times. The chain combines TRBV4-1 with TRBJ2-2, with 9 nucleotides matching TRBD2. The germline V gene encodes CDR1 MGHRA and CDR2 YSYEKL. The V segment lost 4 bases and the J segment 7 bases; nucleotides outside the gene matches: 13. This CDR3 region has 17 residues. The CDR3, as DNA: TGCGCCAGCAGCCGGGGGACTAGCCTGGAGGATTACGGGGAGCTGTTTTTT. It encodes CASSRGTSLEDYGELFF.

The sample holds a few counts of this clonotype. This sequence joins TRBV3-1 and TRBJ2-1; tentatively, D is TRBD2 (5 bases). The germline V gene encodes CDR1 LGHDT and CDR2 YNNKEL (reference sequence). Trimming removed 4 bases from V and 7 bases from J, with 11 bases in between. This CDR3 region has 13 residues. The CDR3 coding sequence is TGTGCCAGCAGCCCCCTAGCAGGAAATGAGCAGTTCTTC. This sequence encodes CASSPLAGNEQFF.

The V and J genes are TRBV6-5 and TRBJ2-5; the D gene is possibly TRBD2 (6 bases). The germline CDR1 and CDR2 sequences are MNHEY and SVGAGI. Trimming cost V 10 bases and J 5 bases, with 14 bases left between them. The CDR3 consists of 12 residues. In nucleotides, the CDR3 is TGTGCCACCGGGAGTGGGGACGAGACCCAGTACTTC. It encodes CATGSGDETQYF.

V and J are TRBV5-6 and TRBJ1-4, with 7 bases that match TRBD1. Germline loops: CDR1 SGHDT, CDR2 YYEEEE. V trimming: 4 bases; J trimming: 7 bases; junction bases outside the gene matches: 4. The CDR3 has 13 amino acids. CDR3 amino acids: CASSGQGVEKLFF. The CDR3 DNA follows: TGTGCCAGCAGCGGGCAGGGGGTTGAAAAACTGTTTTTT.